The rows below give T cell receptor beta chains drawn from one sample of a study of beta chain features in type 1 diabetes. The assay was immunoSEQ multiplex PCR, and TCRdb's table has in-frame clones only and misses some. This sample has under 250,000 clones, with less than 15% found just once. Sequencing was performed on naive CD4+ T cells from blood. The receptors were gathered from a woman in her 40s in good health. Each CDR3 is given without its conserved first and last residue. The D gene is left open where the match is weak. Size values are once, few and many counts, or a class for expanded clones, and some rows have none.

clone size	CDR3 length	J gene	D gene	V gene	CDR3 protein
few	10	TRBJ1-2	TRBD1	TRBV5-1	ASSSTGYGYT
NA	13	TRBJ2-5	TRBD1	TRBV5-1	ASSPEGQGRETQY
NA	15	TRBJ2-4	TRBD2	TRBV7-2	ASSLALFRGEGNIQY
NA	13	TRBJ2-2	TRBD2	TRBV27	ASSLRPGGAGELF
NA	13	TRBJ2-5	NA	TRBV9	ASSSQDPAVGTQY
few	14	TRBJ2-1	TRBD2	TRBV5-1	ASSLEALAIGDEQF
many	8	TRBJ2-1	NA	TRBV6-4	AKSCNEQF
few	9	TRBJ2-7	NA	TRBV19	ASKSAYEQY
NA	12	TRBJ2-5	NA	TRBV5-1	ASSPGGPQETQY
few	14	TRBJ1-5	NA	TRBV27	ASSLISGYGNQPQH
NA	13	TRBJ1-5	NA	TRBV10-2	ASRAQPRFNQPQH
NA	12	TRBJ2-3	NA	TRBV11-2	ASSSGLYTDTQY
NA	11	TRBJ2-7	TRBD1	TRBV18	ASSQGGPREQY
NA	12	TRBJ2-7	TRBD1	TRBV6-5	ASSSWTGLGEQY
NA	12	TRBJ1-5	NA	TRBV6-5	ASSYSRGNQPQH
few	14	TRBJ2-5	TRBD1	TRBV27	ASSLEGTGKWETQY
NA	13	TRBJ1-2	NA	TRBV28	ASSFGRAVNYGYT
NA	11	TRBJ2-1	TRBD2	TRBV6-6	ASSSGGENEQF